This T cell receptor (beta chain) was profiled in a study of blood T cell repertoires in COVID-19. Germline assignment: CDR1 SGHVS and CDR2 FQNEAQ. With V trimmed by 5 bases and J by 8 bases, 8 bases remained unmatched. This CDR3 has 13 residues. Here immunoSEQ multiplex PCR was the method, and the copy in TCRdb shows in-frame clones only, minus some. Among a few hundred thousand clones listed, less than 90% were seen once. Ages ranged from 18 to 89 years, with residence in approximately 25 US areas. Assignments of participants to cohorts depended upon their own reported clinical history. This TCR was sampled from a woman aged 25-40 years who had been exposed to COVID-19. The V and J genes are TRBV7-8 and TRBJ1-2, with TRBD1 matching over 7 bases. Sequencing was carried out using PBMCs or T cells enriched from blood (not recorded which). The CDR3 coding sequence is TGTGCCAGCAGCACCCGACAGGGATTGGGCTACACCTTC. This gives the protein CASSTRQGLGYTF.